These 10 T cell receptor beta chains were all obtained from the same sample, sequenced in a study of CD8 T cells in ankylosing spondylitis. TCRdb re-derived calls from the 5' RACE reads in MiXCR, one entry per CDR3 protein. The sample records fewer than 500,000 distinct CDR3 sequences, 20% to 25% being singletons. Antigens for these TCRs are unknown. Study findings and constraints: Seemingly characteristic of ankylosing spondylitis blood was a TCR beta motif consisting of about 8 highly homologous variants.

Sequencing used blood, either unsorted or a sorted T cell fraction (not recorded which). The receptors stem from a male donor with ankylosing spondylitis.

This rearrangement joins TRBV20-1 to TRBJ2-5; TRBD2 aligns across 11 bases. The CDR3 is 16 residues long. The V segment lost 3 bases and the J segment 5 bases; nucleotides outside the gene matches: 11. In germline, CDR1 is DFQATT, CDR2 SNEGSKA (reference sequence). The CDR3: CSASGTSGTLPETQYF. The CDR3 bases are TGCAGTGCTAGCGGGACTAGCGGAACCCTCCCGGAGACCCAGTACTTC.

The genes are TRBV18 and TRBJ1-4, with D maybe TRBD1 (6 bases). The germline V gene encodes CDR1 KGHSH and CDR2 LQKENI. V was pared by 3 bases and J by 8 bases, with 16 bases between. The CDR3 totals 15 residues. CDR3 protein: CASSPQQGREEKLFF. The DNA of the CDR3 is TGTGCCAGCTCACCTCAACAGGGACGAGAAGAAAAACTGTTTTTT. The complete variable domain, with remaining parts taken from reference TRBV18 and TRBJ1-4, reads NAGVMQNPRHLVRRRGQEARLRCSPMKGHSHVYWYRQLPEEGLKFMVYLQKENIIDESGMPKERFSAEFPKEGPSILRIQQVVRGDSAAYFCASSPQQGREEKLFFGSGTQLSVL.

This clonotype has more than one count but fewer than ten. The V gene is TRBV6-1, the J gene TRBJ2-1; TRBD2 matches 10 bases. This CDR3 spans 15 amino acids. Unmatched junction bases numbered 10, after V lost 6 bases and J lost 8 bases. The germline V gene encodes CDR1 MNHNS and CDR2 SASEGT. CDR3 coding DNA: TGTGCCAGCAGCAAACGACTAGCGGGTGTCGATGAGCAGTTCTTC. Translation: CASSKRLAGVDEQFF.

This clonotype was seen many times. The genes are TRBV29-1 and TRBJ2-1, with 8 bases fitting TRBD1. The V gene end was trimmed by 4 bases and the J gene end by 12 bases; junction bases not matched to a gene: 5. Germline assignment: CDR1 SQVTM and CDR2 ANQGSEA. CDR3 size: 11 residues. The CDR3 spells CSVAIGTGQFF. The CDR3 DNA reads as TGCAGCGTTGCGATTGGGACAGGGCAGTTCTTC.

V is TRBV3-1 and J is TRBJ1-6; D ambiguous. There are 13 residues in the CDR3. Germline CDR1 LGHDT, CDR2 YNNKEL (reference sequence). The V end lost 0 bases, the J end lost 8 bases, and 5 bases lay between the germline ends. The CDR3 protein is CASSQDNYSPLHF. As DNA, the CDR3 is TGTGCCAGCAGCCAAGATAACTATTCACCCCTCCACTTT.

The chain employs TRBV7-2 and TRBJ2-5; D might be TRBD1 or TRBD2, each matching 5 bases. V gave up 4 bases and J gave up 2 bases, with 11 bases separating them. Germline V lookup: CDR1 SGHTA, CDR2 FQGNSA. The CDR3 runs 14 residues. The CDR3 region has the DNA TGTGCCAGCAGCTGGGACGGGCGGCAAGAGACCCAGTACTTC. Amino acids: CASSWDGRQETQYF. Full variable domain (outside the CDR3, taken from reference TRBV7-2 and TRBJ2-5): GAGVSQSPSNKVTEKGKDVELRCDPISGHTALYWYRQSLGQGLEFLIYFQGNSAPDKSGLPSDRFSAERTGGSVSTLTIQRTQQEDSAVYLCASSWDGRQETQYFGPGTRLLVL.

The rearrangement links TRBV5-1 to TRBJ1-1; 8 bases match TRBD1. V lost 3 bases to trimming and J lost 2 bases; unmatched junction nucleotides: 15. The CDR3 length is 18 residues. In germline, CDR1 is SGHRS, CDR2 YFSETQ. This CDR3 is CASSSTFGQGVLNTEAFF. CDR3 DNA: TGCGCCAGCAGCTCAACTTTCGGACAGGGAGTTCTCAACACTGAAGCTTTCTTT.

In this sample, this clonotype turned up a few times. The chain links TRBV20-1 to TRBJ1-2, with D unclear. This CDR3 spans 14 amino acids. Trimming removed 1 base from V and 1 base from J, with 10 bases in between. Germline CDR1 DFQATT, CDR2 SNEGSKA (reference sequence). The CDR3 spells CSARVQQDNYGYTF. The CDR3 bases are TGCAGTGCTAGAGTACAGCAAGATAACTATGGCTACACCTTC.

The chain carries TRBV6-2 or TRBV6-3 and TRBJ1-5; no firm D call. Trimming stripped 11 bases from V and 1 base from J, with 21 bases between. Germline V lookup: CDR1 MNHEY, CDR2 SVGEGT. The CDR3 contains 16 residues. This chain's CDR3 is CALGCLRGWSNQPQHF. CDR3 nucleotide sequence: TGTGCCCTCGGGTGTTTACGGGGATGGAGCAATCAGCCCCAGCATTTT.

This clonotype was observed at least ten times. V gene TRBV10-3 combines with J gene TRBJ1-1, with 8 bases identical to TRBD1. CDR1 is ENHRY, CDR2 SYGVKD, per germline. Germline trimming cut 2 bases from V and 11 bases from J; bases unmatched to any gene: 1. This CDR3 has 11 amino acids. The CDR3 reads CAISEQGAAFF. CDR3 nucleotides: TGTGCCATCAGTGAGCAGGGGGCGGCTTTCTTT.